The 28 T cell receptor beta chains listed next were all sequenced from one sample in a study of identical twins. TCRdb redid the calling of the 5' RACE reads with MiXCR, one entry per CDR3 protein. The sample lists 250,000 to 300,000 distinct CDR3 sequences, roughly 8.7% occurring once. A further study also used this sample, focusing on yellow fever vaccine responses in identical twins.

Input material: CD8+ T cells sorted from blood. Every receptor here comes from a woman aged 18-35 years in good health.

The J gene is TRBJ2-7, the V gene TRBV20-1; TRBD1 matches 11 bases. CDR3 length equals 13 residues. Germline V gene data show CDR1 as DFQATT and CDR2 as SNEGSKA (reference sequence). The trim removed 6 bases at V and 7 bases at J, leaving 8 bases unmatched. The CDR3, as DNA: TGCAGTGCCCGCGGGACAGGGGGACGGGAGCAGTACTTC. It encodes CSARGTGGREQYF.

This clonotype was seen many times. The gene calls are TRBV14 and TRBJ1-4; TRBD1 might be the D (5 bases). Germline V gene sequence: CDR1 SGHDN, CDR2 FVKESK. Deletions cut 0 bases from V and 3 bases from J, with 11 bases between. The CDR3 is made up of 16 amino acids. The CDR3 loop is CASSQDFGGANEKLFF. CDR3 bases: TGTGCCAGCAGCCAAGATTTCGGGGGGGCTAATGAAAAACTGTTTTTT.

The V gene is TRBV6-1, the J gene TRBJ2-1; TRBD2 agrees at 7 bases. J gave up 1 base and V 4 bases, and 7 bases lay outside the gene matches. The germline V gene has CDR1 MNHNS and CDR2 SASEGT. This CDR3 is built from 16 residues. The CDR3 region is CASSGEGSRSYNEQFF. CDR3 sequence (DNA): TGTGCCAGCAGTGGGGAGGGGAGCAGGTCCTACAATGAGCAGTTCTTC.

There are a few counts of this clonotype. The chain recombines TRBV7-9 with TRBJ2-7; weak D call: TRBD1 (5 bases). This CDR3 is built from 13 residues. CDR1 SEHNR and CDR2 FQNEAQ come from the germline V gene (reference sequence). Deletions cut 5 bases from V and 5 bases from J, with 13 bases between. The CDR3 nucleotides are TGTGCCAGCAGCCCCAGGACATGGGACGAGCAGTACTTC. Its protein product is CASSPRTWDEQYF.

In its sample, this clonotype was seen a few times. CDR3 in DNA: TGTGCCAGCATTTACCCCCTGGGCGGGGAGCTGTTTTTT. This sequence encodes CASIYPLGGELFF. V and J are TRBV2 and TRBJ2-2; no definite D call. The V gene's germline CDR1 is SNHLY and CDR2 FYNNEI. Trimming left V 7 bases short and J 7 bases short, with 13 bases between. The CDR3 length is 13 residues. Variable domain in full (rest from reference TRBV2 and TRBJ2-2): EPEVTQTPSHQVTQMGQEVILRCVPISNHLYFYWYRQILGQKVEFLVSFYNNEISEKSEIFDDQFSVERPDGSNFTLKIRSTKLEDSAMYFCASIYPLGGELFFGEGSRLTVL.

This clonotype was detected only a few times. The chain recombines TRBV2 with TRBJ2-4; 9 positions agree with TRBD1. Trimming at V came to 10 bases and at J to 0 bases, leaving 10 bases not matched to a gene. The CDR3 contains 16 residues. In germline, CDR1 is SNHLY, CDR2 FYNNEI. CDR3: CAIRDRERLAKNIQYF. CDR3 DNA: TGTGCCATCCGGGACAGGGAGAGACTAGCCAAAAACATTCAGTACTTC.

This chain uses TRBV7-9 with TRBJ2-3; tentatively, D is TRBD2 (7 bases). CDR1 and CDR2 from the germline V gene are SEHNR and FQNEAQ (reference sequence). Trimming shortened V by 6 bases and J by 8 bases, and 15 bases separated the two germline ends. This CDR3 has 13 residues. The CDR3 protein is CASRGGDYGTQYF. CDR3 DNA: TGTGCCAGCAGAGGGGGGGACTATGGTACGCAGTATTTT.

This clonotype was seen more than once but under ten times. This sequence joins TRBV6-5 and TRBJ1-2, with D tentatively TRBD1 (5 bases). Trimming stripped 0 bases from V and 4 bases from J, with 12 bases between. The V gene's germline CDR1 is MNHEY and CDR2 SVGAGI. The CDR3 contains 15 residues. As DNA, the CDR3 is TGTGCCAGCAGTTACTCGAGCGGTACAGGCTATGGCTACACCTTC. Translating gives CASSYSSGTGYGYTF.

This clonotype was detected ten times or more. The J gene is TRBJ2-5, the V gene TRBV7-9; D remains unclear. Per germline, CDR1 SEHNR and CDR2 FQNEAQ (reference sequence). The CDR3 has 15 amino acids. V was shortened by 1 base and J by 0 bases, with 9 bases between the two germline ends. The CDR3 region is CASSLGPINQETQYF. For the CDR3, the DNA is TGTGCCAGCAGCTTAGGTCCCATCAACCAAGAGACCCAGTACTTC.

This clonotype appeared many times. The chain is built from TRBV24-1 and TRBJ2-7; TRBD2 is a possible D gene (6 bases). Trimming removed 4 bases from V and 7 bases from J, with 13 bases in between. Germline V gene sequence: CDR1 KGHDR, CDR2 SFDVKD. This CDR3 has 13 amino acids. CDR3 in amino acids: CATSELGGGEQYF. DNA of the CDR3: TGTGCCACCAGTGAACTGGGCGGAGGGGAGCAGTACTTC.

This clonotype showed up many times. The J gene is TRBJ2-7, the V gene TRBV14; D remains unclear. V lost 0 bases and J 3 bases, leaving 3 bases between the germline ends. This CDR3 is 12 amino acids long. Germline lookup yields CDR1 SGHDN and CDR2 FVKESK. The CDR3 protein is CASSQDHYEQYF. For the CDR3, the DNA is TGTGCCAGCAGCCAAGATCACTACGAGCAGTACTTC.

Points on this clonotype: This may be a read error, as it is one base from a much larger clone. The gene calls are TRBV29-1 and TRBJ2-7, with 8 bases matching TRBD2. Germline CDR1 is SQVTM and CDR2 is ANQGSEA. The CDR3 is 15 amino acids. The CDR3: CSVEALSGSYHEQHF. CDR3 nucleotide sequence: TGCAGCGTTGAGGCCCTGAGCGGGAGTTACCACGAGCAGCACTTC.

In its sample, this clonotype was seen many times. The rearrangement links TRBV7-6 to TRBJ2-3; unclear D gene. Germline loops: CDR1 SGHVS, CDR2 FNYEAQ. V lost 1 base, J lost 2 bases, and 4 bases lay in between. The CDR3 totals 13 residues. In DNA form, the CDR3 reads TGTGCCAGCAGCTTAGTACACACAGATACGCAGTATTTT. This codes for CASSLVHTDTQYF.

The CDR3 loop reads CASSQDRAPLAYGYTF. As DNA, the CDR3 is TGCGCCAGCAGCCAAGATCGGGCTCCATTGGCCTATGGCTACACCTTC. This chain connects TRBV4-3 to TRBJ1-2; D remains ambiguous. This CDR3 region has 16 residues. V was trimmed by 0 bases and J by 4 bases, leaving 15 bases between them. The germline gives CDR1 LGHNA, CDR2 YSLEER.

The table lists this clonotype with many counts. The V and J genes are TRBV5-1 and TRBJ2-5; D may be TRBD1 (6 bases). Trimming left V 4 bases short and J 5 bases short, with 12 bases between. Germline assignment: CDR1 SGHRS and CDR2 YFSETQ. There are 13 residues in the CDR3. This CDR3 reads CASSADSRETQYF. In DNA form, the CDR3 reads TGCGCCAGCAGCGCGGACAGTCGGGAGACCCAGTACTTC.

This clonotype was counted at least ten times. The rearrangement uses TRBV4-1 and TRBJ2-1, with unresolved D. Trimming pared 4 bases from V and 0 bases from J, leaving 10 bases between. CDR3 length equals 15 residues. CDR1 MGHRA and CDR2 YSYEKL come from the germline V gene. In nucleotides, the CDR3 is TGCGCCAGCAGCCCGGGCCCCAGCTCCTACAATGAGCAGTTCTTC. It codes for CASSPGPSSYNEQFF.

CDR3 nucleotide sequence: TGTGCCAGCAGCTTCGGACAAGGCCCGGTATATGGCTACACCTTC. The encoded protein is CASSFGQGPVYGYTF. The V call is TRBV11-2, the J call TRBJ1-2, with D possibly TRBD1 on 5 matching bases. The CDR3 extends over 15 amino acids. Germline V gene lookup returns CDR1 SGHAT and CDR2 FQNNGV. V lost 3 bases to trimming and J lost 5 bases, with 16 bases between them.

This clonotype was found a few times. V usage is TRBV20-1 and J usage is TRBJ2-3; TRBD1 agrees at 10 bases. The CDR3 sequence is 16 residues long. Germline V lookup: CDR1 DFQATT, CDR2 SNEGSKA (reference sequence). V dropped 2 bases and J dropped 1; count of bases not matched to a gene: 6. CDR3: CSARPGTGDGTDTQYF. Written as DNA, the CDR3 is TGCAGTGCTAGACCCGGGACAGGGGATGGCACAGATACGCAGTATTTT.

This clonotype occurred a few times. The chain employs TRBV28 and TRBJ2-4; the match to TRBD1 covers 8 bases. CDR1 is MDHEN and CDR2 is SYDVKM in the germline V gene. Trimming at V came to 3 bases and at J to 8 bases, leaving 9 bases not matched to a gene. The CDR3 is made up of 15 amino acids. CDR3 sequence reads: CASSFSQGATDIQYF. CDR3 sequence (DNA): TGTGCCAGCAGTTTTAGCCAGGGGGCGACCGACATTCAGTACTTC.

This clonotype was seen a handful of times. V is TRBV7-2 and J is TRBJ2-7, with 9 bases matching TRBD1. CDR3 size: 14 residues. J lost 4 bases, V lost 6 bases, and 7 bases had no gene match. Germline V CDR1 and CDR2: SGHTA, FQGNSA. The CDR3 DNA is TGTGCCAGCAGGCGGCCGGGACAGGGATACGAGCAGTACTTC. Translated: CASRRPGQGYEQYF.

This clonotype has a count of ten or more. The chain joins TRBV12-3 or TRBV12-4 to TRBJ2-5; no reliable D call. V was shortened by 3 bases and J by 0 bases, with 11 bases between the two germline ends. The CDR3 extends over 15 amino acids. The CDR3 nucleotides are TGTGCCAGCAGTTTTCCCGACCCGTACCAAGAGACCCAGTACTTC. This encodes CASSFPDPYQETQYF.

The chain employs TRBV7-3 and TRBJ2-2; D is possibly TRBD1 or TRBD2 (5 bases each). From germline, CDR1 is SGHTA and CDR2 FQGTGA. This CDR3 spans 13 amino acids. V lost 1 base and J 8 bases, leaving 8 bases between the germline ends. Here the CDR3 DNA reads TGTGCCAGCAGCTTAAGGGACGAGGGGGAGCTGTTTTTT. As protein: CASSLRDEGELFF.

V usage is TRBV27 and J usage is TRBJ2-3; D is unclear. V was shortened by 0 bases and J by 8 bases, with 18 bases between the two germline ends. The CDR3 totals 16 residues. Germline values: CDR1 MNHEY, CDR2 SMNVEV (reference sequence). The CDR3 sequence: CASSLSPDTLKVTQYF. The CDR3 nucleotides read TGTGCCAGCAGTTTATCGCCAGACACACTCAAAGTTACGCAGTATTTT.

At least ten counts were recorded for this clonotype. The chain employs TRBV14 and TRBJ2-5; possibly TRBD2 for D (5 bases). Between the trimmed V and J ends, which lost 0 bases and 4 bases, there was a span of 6 bases. Germline-derived CDR1 and CDR2 are SGHDN and FVKESK. This CDR3 is built from 13 residues. The CDR3 reads CASSQDRGETQYF. The CDR3 DNA reads as TGTGCCAGCAGCCAAGATCGGGGAGAGACCCAGTACTTC.

In its sample, this clonotype was seen a few times. The V and J genes are TRBV20-1 and TRBJ2-7, with unresolved D. Germline CDR1 DFQATT, CDR2 SNEGSKA (reference sequence). Trimming shortened V by 0 bases and J by 1 base, and 16 bases separated the two germline ends. The CDR3 is made up of 16 amino acids. CDR3 sequence reads: CSARDPSSAPSYEQYF. CDR3 in DNA: TGCAGTGCTAGAGATCCATCAAGCGCGCCTTCCTACGAGCAGTACTTC.

This clonotype was counted between two and nine times. The V gene is TRBV15, the J gene TRBJ2-7, with a weak D call TRBD1 (5 bases). Germline loops: CDR1 LNHNV, CDR2 YYDKDF (reference sequence). This CDR3 comprises 11 residues. Trimming pared 8 bases from V and 7 bases from J, leaving 12 bases between. CDR3 bases: TGTGCCACCCAAGGGTCAGGGGAGCAGTACTTC. This translates into CATQGSGEQYF.

This clonotype has just a few counts. The chain recombines TRBV7-2 with TRBJ2-1; the match to TRBD2 covers 8 bases. From germline, CDR1 is SGHTA and CDR2 FQGNSA. Unmatched junction bases numbered 12, after V lost 5 bases and J lost 6 bases. There are 16 residues in the CDR3. The CDR3 sequence is CASSEISGLGFNEQFF. CDR3 nucleotides: TGTGCCAGCAGCGAAATCTCGGGACTAGGTTTCAATGAGCAGTTCTTC.

The table lists this clonotype with many counts. This chain uses TRBV12-3 or TRBV12-4 with TRBJ2-5; 9 bases are a match to TRBD1. Trimming removed 4 bases from V and 0 bases from J; junction bases left unmatched: 9. The CDR3 loop spans 17 amino acids. The CDR3 nucleotides are TGTGCCAGCAGTTCCTGGGAGGGGACAGGGAACCAAGAGACCCAGTACTTC. Its protein is CASSSWEGTGNQETQYF.